A selection of T cell receptor beta chains follows, all from one sample in a study of OX40 agonist ivuxolimab in advanced cancers. Method: immunoSEQ multiplex PCR; TCRdb's copy keeps in-frame clones and lacks some. This table holds 45,000 to 55,000 clones, 94% found once. The specimen was CD4+ or CD8+ T cells sorted from blood, collected in a trial of the OX40 agonist ivuxolimab. These receptors came from an adult with an advanced solid tumor such as melanoma, head and neck, liver or kidney cancer. The conserved cysteine and the conserved F or W are not part of the CDR3 here. Clone sizes are given selectively: once, few, many, or a class where the clone is expanded.

clone size	CDR3 length	V gene	CDR3 protein
once	13	TRBV4-1	ASSQDGGGPREQY
.	12	TRBV10-2	ASSEGGSSYEQY
.	13	TRBV27	ASSPLWDTTYEQY
.	16	TRBV5-1	ASSITSGLDLFMDEQF
once	13	TRBV4-1	ASSQPGQGSYEQY
.	11	TRBV2	ASGFSGGAEQF
.	13	TRBV27	ASSQQEGGTDTQY
.	12	TRBV27	ATRGAALRAGYT
.	16	TRBV7-2	ASSLAGSGQGWVDEQY
.	11	TRBV7-8	ASRWVDVETQY
.	15	TRBV27	ASRRRVLGQGNQPQH
once	12	TRBV7-9	ASSLGQGDQPQH
.	12	TRBV6-6	ASSHRTGDQPQH
.	12	TRBV9	ASSVSSPLAVQF
.	9	TRBV10-1	ASRTYQPQY
.	14	TRBV28	ASSGVWGAGNQPQH
.	13	TRBV28	ASSFPAGEGYEQY
.	13	TRBV19	ASSIGTSGHYEQY
.	12	TRBV13	ASSKQGPADEQY
once	10	TRBV4-1	ASSRDLHEQF
.	10	TRBV29-1	SVSTGLGEQY
.	12	TRBV7-9	ASSPALTGYEQF
.	15	TRBV28	ASSLYGDREGTGELF
.	11	TRBV27	ASSVVPNYGYT
.	13	TRBV14	ASSQELAGGFEQY
.	11	TRBV4-1	ASSQEMGTEQY
.	12	TRBV11-2	ASSYSAVGGVLD
.	11	TRBV30	AWRLGGGYEQY
.	12	TRBV5-1	ASSTLGGTDTQY
.	13	TRBV6-5	ASSYPDVGNYGYT
.	13	TRBV5-4	ASSEDWGGSYEQY
.	14	TRBV5-4	ASSDPGQGAIDTQY
.	11	TRBV19	ASTRGGRDEQF
.	12	TRBV6-5	ASSYSLQGNEQF
.	12	TRBV4-1	ASSQGPRSYEQY
once	12	TRBV19	ASKPDATNEKLF
.	13	TRBV19	ASSIAPFSPTEAF
.	14	TRBV6-1	ASSEGWGSSGNTIY
.	11	TRBV28	ASSQGRQETQY
.	14	TRBV28	ASSRGLAEWGYEQY
.	13	TRBV18	ASSPSGGNSYEQY
.	11	TRBV27	ATLREISYEQY
.	13	TRBV27	ASSSEVGGASGAF
.	10	TRBV7-3	ASSQGNNEQF
.	12	TRBV6-5	ASSYSSGSYEQY
.	14	TRBV7-8	ASSSLSSGSVETQY
.	13	TRBV11-3	ASSPLGQLNTEAF
.	13	TRBV6-5	ASKKDTGVFYEQY
.	11	TRBV10-2	ASLRQEGTEAF
once	14	TRBV4-1	ASSGRGGRTNEKLF
.	12	TRBV7-8	ASSLGMGYEKLF
.	12	TRBV7-2	ASSLALAGYEQY
.	12	TRBV6-1	ASSHRRGLYEQY
.	14	TRBV5-4	ASSLAGPTSSYEQY
once	12	TRBV5-6	ASSVDKTYNEQF
.	16	TRBV28	ASSPPKPGTEISYEQY